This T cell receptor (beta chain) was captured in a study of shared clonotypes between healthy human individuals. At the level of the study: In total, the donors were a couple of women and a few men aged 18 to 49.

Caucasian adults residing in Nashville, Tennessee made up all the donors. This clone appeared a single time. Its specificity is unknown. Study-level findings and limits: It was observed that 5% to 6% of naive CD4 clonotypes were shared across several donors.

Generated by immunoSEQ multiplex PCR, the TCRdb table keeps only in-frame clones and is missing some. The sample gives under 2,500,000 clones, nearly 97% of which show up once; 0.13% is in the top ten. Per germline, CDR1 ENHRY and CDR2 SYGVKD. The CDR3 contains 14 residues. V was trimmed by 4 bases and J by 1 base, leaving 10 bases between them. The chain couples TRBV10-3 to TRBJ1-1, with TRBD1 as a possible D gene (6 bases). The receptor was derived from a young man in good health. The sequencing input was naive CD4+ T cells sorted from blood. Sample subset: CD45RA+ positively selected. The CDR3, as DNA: TGTGCCATCAGTGCCTGGGGGGCGAACACTGAAGCTTTCTTT. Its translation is CAISAWGANTEAFF.